Below are 15 T cell receptor beta chains sequenced from a single sample in a study of blood T cell repertoires in COVID-19. Repertoires were generated with immunoSEQ multiplex PCR, while TCRdb's copy carries only in-frame clones and drops some. The sample holds 200,000 to 250,000 clones, approximately 86% seen once. The sample was peripheral blood. These receptors were obtained from a woman aged 25 to 39 with COVID-19, enrolled during active disease.

The J gene is TRBJ2-5, the V gene TRBV29-1; 8 positions agree with TRBD1. V dropped 0 bases and J dropped 4; count of bases not matched to a gene: 1. This CDR3 contains 13 residues. The germline V gene encodes CDR1 SQVTM and CDR2 ANQGSEA. The CDR3 nucleotides read TGCAGCGTTGAAGACAGGGGGCTAGAGACCCAGTACTTC. Its translation is CSVEDRGLETQYF.

As DNA, the CDR3 is TGTGCCAGCAGTGCCCGGGGGGGTGAGCAGTTCTTC. Translated, it gives CASSARGGEQFF. This chain connects TRBV6-2 or TRBV6-3 to TRBJ2-1; 8 positions match TRBD2. CDR1 is MNHEY and CDR2 is SVGEGT in the germline V gene. The V gene end was trimmed by 5 bases and the J gene end by 9 bases; junction bases not matched to a gene: 3. The CDR3 spans 12 residues.

This clone showed up just a few times. The V and J genes are TRBV18 and TRBJ1-2, with D perhaps matching TRBD1 (5 bases). CDR3 length equals 15 residues. Between the trimmed V and J ends, which lost 2 bases and 9 bases, there was a span of 19 bases. From germline, CDR1 is KGHSH and CDR2 LQKENI. DNA of the CDR3: TGTGCCAGCTCACCAGCAGGGATTCCCCTCTCTAGCTACACCTTC. Its protein is CASSPAGIPLSSYTF.

The chain joins TRBV7-3 to TRBJ2-3; D gene unclear. Trimming removed 2 bases at V and 5 bases at J, with 11 bases between. The germline V gene encodes CDR1 SGHTA and CDR2 FQGTGA. The CDR3 spans 14 residues. This CDR3 reads CASSLRAGRDTQYF. CDR3 nucleotides: TGTGCCAGCAGCTTACGTGCAGGTCGAGATACGCAGTATTTT.

The chain joins TRBV5-1 to TRBJ2-7; 7 nucleotides line up with TRBD1. The CDR3 extends over 14 amino acids. The trim removed 3 bases at V and 3 bases at J, leaving 6 bases unmatched. CDR1 and CDR2 from the germline V gene are SGHRS and YFSETQ. CDR3 residues: CASSYTGQRYEQYF. The CDR3, as DNA: TGCGCCAGCAGCTACACGGGACAGCGCTACGAGCAGTACTTC.

The chain recombines TRBV2 with TRBJ1-2; possible D gene TRBD1, 6 bases. CDR3 length: 15 residues. The germline V and J ends were trimmed by 3 bases and 1 base, with 12 bases remaining between them. Germline loops: CDR1 SNHLY, CDR2 FYNNEI. Written as DNA, the CDR3 is TGTGCCAGCAGTGAGGAGACAGGTTTTAACTATGGCTACACCTTC. It specifies CASSEETGFNYGYTF.

V usage is TRBV12-3 or TRBV12-4 and J usage is TRBJ2-1, with 7 bases that match TRBD1. V shed 5 bases, J shed 10 bases, and the junction held 8 bases outside the gene matches. The CDR3 runs 13 residues. The CDR3 DNA sequence: TGTGCCAGCAGTCCGACAGGGTGGCGGGAGCAGTTCTTC. This gives the protein CASSPTGWREQFF.

The sample holds one count of this clone. The chain is built from TRBV19 and TRBJ1-6, with 8 positions matching TRBD1. After removal of 7 bases from V and 7 bases from J, the junction contained 6 bases not matched to a gene. Per germline, CDR1 LNHDA and CDR2 SQIVND (reference sequence). The CDR3 contains 14 residues. This chain's CDR3 is CASNSGTGNSPLHF. CDR3 sequence (DNA): TGTGCCAGTAATTCCGGGACAGGCAATTCACCCCTCCACTTT.

The chain couples TRBV9 to TRBJ1-1; weak D call: TRBD1 (5 bases). The germline V and J ends were trimmed by 2 bases and 7 bases, with 18 bases remaining between them. Germline-derived CDR1 and CDR2 are SGDLS and YYNGEE. The CDR3 length is 15 residues. For the CDR3, the DNA is TGTGCCAGCAGCGTTTGGGGGGAGGGACTAGATGAAGCTTTCTTT. Its protein is CASSVWGEGLDEAFF.

Here the CDR3 reads CAWKGQGANYGYTF. For the CDR3, the DNA is TGTGCCTGGAAGGGACAGGGGGCGAACTATGGCTACACCTTC. This chain links TRBV30 with TRBJ1-2, with 12 bases that match TRBD1. Germline V gene lookup returns CDR1 GTSNPN and CDR2 SVGIG (reference sequence). Unmatched junction bases numbered 2, after V lost 4 bases and J lost 2 bases. The CDR3 is made up of 14 amino acids. The variable domain in full, with the rest retrieved from reference TRBV30 and TRBJ1-2, is SQTIHQWPATLVQPVGSPLSLECTVEGTSNPNLYWYRQAAGRGLQLLFYSVGIGQISSEVPQNLSASRPQDRQFILSSKKLLLSDSGFYLCAWKGQGANYGYTFGSGTRLTVV.

V and J are TRBV7-2 and TRBJ2-3; TRBD2 matches at 11 bases. V was clipped by 2 bases and J by 4 bases; unmatched bases: 5. The CDR3 has 16 amino acids. Per germline, CDR1 SGHTA and CDR2 FQGNSA. The CDR3 DNA follows: TGTGCCAGCAGCTTAATTAGCGGGGGGGTGGCAGATACGCAGTATTTT. As protein: CASSLISGGVADTQYF.

The V call is TRBV5-1, the J call TRBJ2-1; TRBD1 aligns across 11 bases. The CDR3 is 16 residues long. V gave up 3 bases and J gave up 6 bases; unmatched junction bases: 8. Germline loops: CDR1 SGHRS, CDR2 YFSETQ. Here the CDR3 DNA reads TGCGCCAGCAGCTCAATCCCCGGGACAGGGGGCAATGAGCAGTTCTTC. Translating gives CASSSIPGTGGNEQFF.

For the CDR3, the DNA is TGTGCCAGCAGCGCCTTAGCGGGAAGCACAGATACGCAGTATTTT. Amino acid sequence: CASSALAGSTDTQYF. The chain combines TRBV11-2 with TRBJ2-3; 8 nucleotides line up with TRBD2. The length of the CDR3 is 15 residues. J lost 0 bases, V lost 5 bases, and 4 bases had no gene match. Germline values: CDR1 SGHAT, CDR2 FQNNGV.

This clone appeared a few times. The rearrangement uses TRBV12-5 and TRBJ1-1; no firm D call. Between the trimmed V and J ends, which lost 4 bases and 4 bases, there was a span of 7 bases. The CDR3 sequence is 12 residues long. Germline CDR1 and CDR2: LGHNT and FRNRAP. CDR3 sequence (DNA): TGTGCTAGTGGTTCCCCGGGCACTGAAGCTTTCTTT. This sequence encodes CASGSPGTEAFF.

The chain uses TRBV6-4 and TRBJ2-1; TRBD1 matches 9 bases. Germline CDR1 is MRHNA and CDR2 is SNTAGT. Trimming cost V 6 bases and J 5 bases; bases outside gene matches: 11. The CDR3 consists of 16 residues. The CDR3 spells CASSRIPGTGNNEQFF. The DNA for the CDR3 is TGTGCCAGCAGCAGAATCCCCGGGACAGGGAACAATGAGCAGTTCTTC.